This T cell receptor beta chain came from a study of T cells in Graves' hyperthyroidism and ophthalmopathy. Overall study results and limits: Ophthalmopathy got predicted by the model a median roughly six months before its onset.

The TCR beta CDR3 regions underwent amplification using RNA transcripts as the source. The study used the HTBI primer set for a first-round RT-PCR of the TCR CDR3. Each CDR3 protein is one row after TCRdb ran MiXCR on the multiplex PCR reads. The data show around 200,000 distinct CDR3 sequences, around 20% seen once. The germline V gene encodes CDR1 SGHRS and CDR2 YFSETQ. Trimming stripped 2 bases from V and 0 bases from J, with 13 bases between. The CDR3 covers 16 residues. Patients aged 18 to 65 had newly diagnosed hyperthyroidism that had lasted under 2 months. This clonotype appeared many times. Its target is unknown.

Material for sequencing was blood. The chain recombines TRBV5-1 with TRBJ2-3; TRBD1 might be the D (6 bases). This TCR was recovered from a man aged 40-55 years with Graves' hyperthyroidism. The CDR3 DNA sequence: TGCGCCAGCAGCTTTGATCTTGGACAGAGCACAGATACGCAGTATTTT. It encodes CASSFDLGQSTDTQYF.